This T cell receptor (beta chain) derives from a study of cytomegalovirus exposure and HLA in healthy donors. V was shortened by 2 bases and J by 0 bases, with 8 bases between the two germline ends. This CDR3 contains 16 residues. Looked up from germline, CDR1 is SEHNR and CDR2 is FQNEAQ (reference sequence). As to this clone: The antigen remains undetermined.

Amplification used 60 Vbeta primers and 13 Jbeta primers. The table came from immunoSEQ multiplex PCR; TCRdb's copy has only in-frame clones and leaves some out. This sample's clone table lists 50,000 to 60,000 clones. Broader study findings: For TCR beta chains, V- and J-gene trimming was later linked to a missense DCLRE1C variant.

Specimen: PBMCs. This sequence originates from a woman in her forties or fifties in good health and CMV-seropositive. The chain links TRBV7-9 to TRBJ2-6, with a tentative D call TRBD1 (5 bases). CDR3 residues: CASSLTGNSGANVLTF. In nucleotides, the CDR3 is TGTGCCAGCAGCTTAACAGGCAACTCTGGGGCCAACGTCCTGACTTTC.